This T cell receptor beta chain was captured in a study of T cells in Graves' hyperthyroidism and ophthalmopathy. Study as a whole: Sampling of peripheral blood happened at initial diagnosis, prior to any treatment.

General study points: From stable hyperthyroidism, ophthalmopathy was set apart by a 13 V-J model. Blood also held most thyroid clonotypes expanded beyond 0.001.

With 5 bases removed from V and 5 bases from J, the gap between germline ends came to 10 bases. The CDR3 spans 13 residues. Per germline, CDR1 SNHLY and CDR2 FYNNEI. Regarding this clonotype: What it recognizes is unknown.

Active moderate-to-severe ophthalmopathy, Clinical Activity Score at least 3, NOSPECS at least 4, under 3 months' duration. RNA transcripts gave rise to amplified TCR beta CDR3 regions. HTBI primers were employed in a first-round RT-PCR of the TCR CDR3. TCRdb itself ran the multiplex PCR reads through MiXCR, one entry per CDR3 protein. The sample lists some 500,000 distinct CDR3 sequences; less than 25% were seen once. The chain combines TRBV2 with TRBJ1-5, with D uncertain. The source of this sequence is a woman aged 25 to 39 with Graves' ophthalmopathy. The sample was blood. The CDR3 sequence: CASSSTEYQPQHF. Written as DNA, the CDR3 is TGTGCCAGCAGTTCGACTGAGTATCAGCCCCAGCATTTT.